This T cell receptor (beta chain) was documented in a study of T-cell memory formation after mild COVID-19. This clonotype was recorded a few times. TCRdb itself ran the 5' RACE reads through MiXCR, one entry per CDR3 protein. The table has fewer than 300,000 distinct CDR3 sequences, approximately 18% seen once. This TCR derives from a man between 18 and 29 years old who had mild COVID-19 (a few samples of this study predate the infection). Cell type and time point are not known. Material: PBMCs or a T cell subset sorted from them (not recorded which).

This CDR3 is CASSFEGGYNEQFF. Here the CDR3 DNA reads TGTGCCAGCAGCTTTGAGGGGGGCTACAATGAGCAGTTCTTC. The V call is TRBV7-9, the J call TRBJ2-1; perhaps D is TRBD1 or TRBD2 (6 bases each). The germline CDR1 and CDR2 sequences are SEHNR and FQNEAQ (reference sequence). The CDR3 consists of 14 residues. V was cut by 3 bases and J by 3 bases, with 9 bases left in between.